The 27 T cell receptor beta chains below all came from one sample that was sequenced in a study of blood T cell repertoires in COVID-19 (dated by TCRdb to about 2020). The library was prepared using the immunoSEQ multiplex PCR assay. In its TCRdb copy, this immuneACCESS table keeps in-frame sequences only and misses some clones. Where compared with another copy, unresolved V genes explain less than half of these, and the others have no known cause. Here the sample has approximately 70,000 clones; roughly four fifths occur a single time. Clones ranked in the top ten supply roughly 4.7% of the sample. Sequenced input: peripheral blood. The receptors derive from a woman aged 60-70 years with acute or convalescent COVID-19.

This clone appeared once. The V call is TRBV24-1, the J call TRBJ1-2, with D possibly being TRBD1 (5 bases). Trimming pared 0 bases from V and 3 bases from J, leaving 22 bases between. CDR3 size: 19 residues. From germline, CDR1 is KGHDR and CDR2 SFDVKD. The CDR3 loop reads CATSDLQILSREGDYGYTF. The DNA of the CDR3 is TGTGCCACCAGTGATTTGCAAATCTTATCCAGGGAGGGCGACTATGGCTACACCTTC.

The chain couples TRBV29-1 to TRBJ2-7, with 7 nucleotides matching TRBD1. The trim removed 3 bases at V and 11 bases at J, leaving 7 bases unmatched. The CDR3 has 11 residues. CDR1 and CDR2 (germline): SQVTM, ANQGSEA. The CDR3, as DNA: TGCAGCGTTGAGACAGGGTTAAAGGAGTACTTC. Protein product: CSVETGLKEYF.

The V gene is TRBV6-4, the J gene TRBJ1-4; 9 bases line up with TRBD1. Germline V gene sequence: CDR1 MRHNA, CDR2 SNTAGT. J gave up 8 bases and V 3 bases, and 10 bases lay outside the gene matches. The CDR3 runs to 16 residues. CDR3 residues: CASSDKGGTGSEKLFF. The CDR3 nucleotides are TGTGCCAGCAGTGATAAGGGCGGGACAGGGAGCGAAAAACTGTTTTTT.

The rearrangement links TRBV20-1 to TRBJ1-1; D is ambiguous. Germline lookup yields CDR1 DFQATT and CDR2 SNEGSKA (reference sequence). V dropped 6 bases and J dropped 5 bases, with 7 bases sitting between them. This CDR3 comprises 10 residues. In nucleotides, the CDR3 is TGCAGTGCGGCGAGGACTGAAGCTTTCTTT. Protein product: CSAARTEAFF.

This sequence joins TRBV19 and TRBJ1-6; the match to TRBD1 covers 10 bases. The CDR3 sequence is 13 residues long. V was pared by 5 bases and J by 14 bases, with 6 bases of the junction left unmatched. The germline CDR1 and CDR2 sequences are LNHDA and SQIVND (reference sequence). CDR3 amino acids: CASSLGGQGALHF. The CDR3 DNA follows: TGTGCCAGTAGTCTCGGAGGACAGGGGGCCCTCCACTTT.

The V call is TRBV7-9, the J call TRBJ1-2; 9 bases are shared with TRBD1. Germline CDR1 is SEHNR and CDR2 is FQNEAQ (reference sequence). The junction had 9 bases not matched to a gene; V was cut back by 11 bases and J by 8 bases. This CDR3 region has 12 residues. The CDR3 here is CALWDREEGYTF. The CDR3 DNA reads TGTGCCCTCTGGGACAGGGAGGAAGGCTACACCTTC.

CDR3 residues: CASSSSLKNTEAFF. CDR3 nucleotides: TGCGCCAGCAGCTCGAGCCTAAAAAACACTGAAGCTTTCTTT. The chain uses TRBV5-1 and TRBJ1-1; no clear D gene. V was pared by 3 bases and J by 2 bases, with 11 bases between. The CDR3 is made up of 14 amino acids. Germline V gene data show CDR1 as SGHRS and CDR2 as YFSETQ.

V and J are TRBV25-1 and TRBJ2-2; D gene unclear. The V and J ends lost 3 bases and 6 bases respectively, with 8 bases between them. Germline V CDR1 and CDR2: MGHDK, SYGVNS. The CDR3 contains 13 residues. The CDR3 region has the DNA TGTGCCAGCAGTGAGCGAGCCGCCGGGGAGCTGTTTTTT. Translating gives CASSERAAGELFF.

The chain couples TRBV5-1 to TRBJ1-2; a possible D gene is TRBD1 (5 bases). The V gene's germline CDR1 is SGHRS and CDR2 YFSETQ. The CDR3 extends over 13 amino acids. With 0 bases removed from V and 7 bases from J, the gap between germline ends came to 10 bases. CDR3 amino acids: CASSLENRSGYTF. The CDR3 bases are TGCGCCAGCAGCTTGGAGAACAGGAGTGGCTACACCTTC. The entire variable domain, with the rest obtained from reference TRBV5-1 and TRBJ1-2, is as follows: KAGVTQTPRYLIKTRGQQVTLSCSPISGHRSVSWYQQTPGQGLQFLFEYFSETQRNKGNFPGRFSGRQFSNSRSEMNVSTLELGDSALYLCASSLENRSGYTFGSGTRLTVV.

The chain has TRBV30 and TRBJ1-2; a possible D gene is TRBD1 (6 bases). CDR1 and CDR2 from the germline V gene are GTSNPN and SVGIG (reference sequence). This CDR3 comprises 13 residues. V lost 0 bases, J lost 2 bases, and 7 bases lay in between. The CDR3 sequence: CAWSVGQNYGYTF. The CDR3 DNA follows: TGTGCCTGGAGTGTAGGACAGAACTATGGCTACACCTTC.

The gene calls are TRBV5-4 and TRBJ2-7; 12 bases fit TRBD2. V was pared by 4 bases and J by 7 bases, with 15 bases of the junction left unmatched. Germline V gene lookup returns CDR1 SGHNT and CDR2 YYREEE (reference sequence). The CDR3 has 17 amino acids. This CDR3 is CASSVTPLAGGLGEQYF. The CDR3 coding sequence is TGTGCCAGCAGCGTCACCCCACTAGCGGGGGGCCTAGGAGAGCAGTACTTC.

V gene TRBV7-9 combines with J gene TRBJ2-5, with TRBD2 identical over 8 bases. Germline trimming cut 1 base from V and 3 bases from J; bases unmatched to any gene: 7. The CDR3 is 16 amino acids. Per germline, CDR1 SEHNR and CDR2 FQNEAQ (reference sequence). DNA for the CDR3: TGTGCCAGCAGCTTAGAAATCGGGGGGGCCGAAGAGACCCAGTACTTC. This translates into CASSLEIGGAEETQYF.

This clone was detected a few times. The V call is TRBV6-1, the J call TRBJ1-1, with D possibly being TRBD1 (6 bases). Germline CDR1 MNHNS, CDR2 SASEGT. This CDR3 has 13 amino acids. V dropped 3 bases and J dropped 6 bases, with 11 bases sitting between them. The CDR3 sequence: CASSDQGFPEAFF. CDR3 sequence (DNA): TGTGCCAGCAGTGATCAGGGGTTTCCTGAAGCTTTCTTT.

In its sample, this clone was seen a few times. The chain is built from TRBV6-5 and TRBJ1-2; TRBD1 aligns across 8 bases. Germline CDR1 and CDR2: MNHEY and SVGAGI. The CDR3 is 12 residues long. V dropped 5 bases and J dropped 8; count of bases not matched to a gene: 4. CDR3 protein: CASSIGQGGYTF. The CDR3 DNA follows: TGTGCCAGCAGTATAGGACAGGGAGGCTACACCTTC.

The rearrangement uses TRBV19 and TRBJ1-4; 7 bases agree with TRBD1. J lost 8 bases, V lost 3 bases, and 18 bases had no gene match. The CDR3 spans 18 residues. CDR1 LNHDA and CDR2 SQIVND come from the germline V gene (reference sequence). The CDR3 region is CASSIRQGGNGYSEKLFF. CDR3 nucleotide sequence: TGTGCCAGTAGTATTCGACAGGGTGGAAACGGGTATTCGGAAAAACTGTTTTTT.

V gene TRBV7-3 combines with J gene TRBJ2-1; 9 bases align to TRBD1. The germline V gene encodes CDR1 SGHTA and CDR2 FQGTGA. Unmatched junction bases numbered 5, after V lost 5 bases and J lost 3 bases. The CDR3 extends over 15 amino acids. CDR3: CASSGGQGNYNEQFF. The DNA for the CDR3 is TGTGCCAGCAGCGGAGGACAGGGGAACTACAATGAGCAGTTCTTC.

Here the CDR3 reads CASSEQPGQGYEQYF. Here the CDR3 DNA reads TGTGCCAGCAGCGAACAACCGGGACAGGGATACGAGCAGTACTTC. The rearrangement uses TRBV9 and TRBJ2-7; 9 nucleotides agree with TRBD1. J was trimmed by 4 bases and V by 3 bases; bases with no gene match: 8. Germline V lookup: CDR1 SGDLS, CDR2 YYNGEE. CDR3 size: 15 residues. Combining the CDR3 with reference TRBV9 and TRBJ2-7 gives the whole variable domain DSGVTQTPKHLITATGQRVTLRCSPRSGDLSVYWYQQSLDQGLQFLIQYYNGEERAKGNILERFSAQQFPDLHSELNLSSLELGDSALYFCASSEQPGQGYEQYFGPGTRLTVT.

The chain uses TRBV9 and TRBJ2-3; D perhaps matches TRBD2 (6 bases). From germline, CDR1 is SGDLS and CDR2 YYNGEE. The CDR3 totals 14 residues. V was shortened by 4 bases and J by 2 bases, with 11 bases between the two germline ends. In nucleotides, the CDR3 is TGTGCCAGCAGCCCCGGGGGACTCACAGATACGCAGTATTTT. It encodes CASSPGGLTDTQYF.

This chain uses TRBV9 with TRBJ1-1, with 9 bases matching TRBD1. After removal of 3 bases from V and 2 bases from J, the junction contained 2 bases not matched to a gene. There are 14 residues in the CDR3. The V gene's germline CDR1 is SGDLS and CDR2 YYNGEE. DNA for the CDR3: TGTGCCAGCAGCGCGGGACAGGGAAACACTGAAGCTTTCTTT. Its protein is CASSAGQGNTEAFF.

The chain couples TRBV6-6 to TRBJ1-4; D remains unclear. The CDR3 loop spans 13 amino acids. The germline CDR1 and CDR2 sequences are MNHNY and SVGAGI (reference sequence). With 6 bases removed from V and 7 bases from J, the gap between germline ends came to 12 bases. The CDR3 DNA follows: TGTGCCAGCAGCTCTCGCCTAGGTGAAAAACTGTTTTTT. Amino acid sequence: CASSSRLGEKLFF.

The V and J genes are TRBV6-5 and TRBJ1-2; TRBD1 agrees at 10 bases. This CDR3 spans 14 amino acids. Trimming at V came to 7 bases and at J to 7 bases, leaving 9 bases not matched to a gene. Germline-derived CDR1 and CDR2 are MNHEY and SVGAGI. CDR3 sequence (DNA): TGTGCCAGCACCAATACGGGACAGGGGACTGGCTACACCTTC. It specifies CASTNTGQGTGYTF.

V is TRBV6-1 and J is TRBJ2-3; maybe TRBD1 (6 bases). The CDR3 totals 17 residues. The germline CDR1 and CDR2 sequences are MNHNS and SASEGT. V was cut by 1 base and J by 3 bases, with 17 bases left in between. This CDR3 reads CASSEVRYRARTDTQYF. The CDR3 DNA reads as TGTGCCAGCAGTGAAGTTAGGTACAGGGCTAGGACAGATACGCAGTATTTT.

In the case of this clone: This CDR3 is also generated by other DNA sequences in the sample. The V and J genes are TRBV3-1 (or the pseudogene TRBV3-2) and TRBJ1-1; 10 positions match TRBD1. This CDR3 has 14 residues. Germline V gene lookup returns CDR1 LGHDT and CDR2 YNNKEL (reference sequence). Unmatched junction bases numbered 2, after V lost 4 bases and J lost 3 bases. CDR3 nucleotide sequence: TGTGCCAGCAGCCCGGGACAGGGGTACACTGAAGCTTTCTTT. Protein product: CASSPGQGYTEAFF.

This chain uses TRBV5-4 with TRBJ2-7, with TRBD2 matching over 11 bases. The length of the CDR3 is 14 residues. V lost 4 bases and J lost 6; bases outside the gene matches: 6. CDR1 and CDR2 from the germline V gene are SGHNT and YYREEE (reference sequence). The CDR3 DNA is TGTGCCAGCAGCAAGACTAGCGGGGTTGTCGAGCAGTACTTC. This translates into CASSKTSGVVEQYF.

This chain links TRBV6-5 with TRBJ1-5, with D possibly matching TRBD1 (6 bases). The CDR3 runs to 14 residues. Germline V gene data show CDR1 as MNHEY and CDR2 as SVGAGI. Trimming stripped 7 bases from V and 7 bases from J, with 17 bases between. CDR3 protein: CASTLEGGGQPQHF. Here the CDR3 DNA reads TGTGCCAGCACCCTAGAAGGGGGAGGGCAGCCCCAGCATTTT.

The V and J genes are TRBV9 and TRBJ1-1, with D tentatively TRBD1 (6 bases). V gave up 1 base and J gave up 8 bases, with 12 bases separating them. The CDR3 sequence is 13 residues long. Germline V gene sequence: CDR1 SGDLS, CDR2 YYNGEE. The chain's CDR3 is CASSVWETGEAFF. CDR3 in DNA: TGTGCCAGCAGCGTATGGGAGACAGGAGAAGCTTTCTTT.

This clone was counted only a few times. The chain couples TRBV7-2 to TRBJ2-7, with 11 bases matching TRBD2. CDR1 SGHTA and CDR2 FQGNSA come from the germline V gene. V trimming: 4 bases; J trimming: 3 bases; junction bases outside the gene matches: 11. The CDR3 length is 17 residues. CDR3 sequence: CASSSQASGGPNYEQYF. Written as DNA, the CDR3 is TGTGCCAGCAGCTCCCAGGCTAGCGGGGGGCCAAACTACGAGCAGTACTTC.